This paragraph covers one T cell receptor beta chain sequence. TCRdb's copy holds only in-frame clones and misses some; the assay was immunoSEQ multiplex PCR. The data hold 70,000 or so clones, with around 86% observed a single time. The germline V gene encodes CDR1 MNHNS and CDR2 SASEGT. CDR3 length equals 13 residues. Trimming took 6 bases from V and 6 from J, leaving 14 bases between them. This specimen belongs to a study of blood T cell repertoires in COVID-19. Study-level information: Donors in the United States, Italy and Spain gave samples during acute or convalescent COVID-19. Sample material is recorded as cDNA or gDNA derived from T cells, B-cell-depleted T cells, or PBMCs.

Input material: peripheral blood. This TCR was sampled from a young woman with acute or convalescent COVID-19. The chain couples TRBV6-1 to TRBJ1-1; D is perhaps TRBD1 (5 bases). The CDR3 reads CASRTTGSPEAFF. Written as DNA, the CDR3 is TGTGCCAGCAGAACTACAGGTTCTCCTGAAGCTTTCTTT.